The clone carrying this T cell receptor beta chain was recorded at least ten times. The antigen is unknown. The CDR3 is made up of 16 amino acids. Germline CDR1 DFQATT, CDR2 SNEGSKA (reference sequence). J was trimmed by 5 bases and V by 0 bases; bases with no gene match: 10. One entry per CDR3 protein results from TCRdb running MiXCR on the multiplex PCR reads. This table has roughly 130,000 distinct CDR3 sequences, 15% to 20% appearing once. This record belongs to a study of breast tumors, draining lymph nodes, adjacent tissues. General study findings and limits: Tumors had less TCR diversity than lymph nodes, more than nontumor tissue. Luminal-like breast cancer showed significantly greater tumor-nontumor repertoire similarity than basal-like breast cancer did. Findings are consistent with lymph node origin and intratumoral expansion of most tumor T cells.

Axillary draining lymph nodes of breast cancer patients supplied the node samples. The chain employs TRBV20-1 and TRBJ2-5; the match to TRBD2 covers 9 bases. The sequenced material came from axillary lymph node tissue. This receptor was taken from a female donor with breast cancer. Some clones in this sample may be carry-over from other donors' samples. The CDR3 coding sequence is TGCAGTGCTAGAGATCAATCCCCCAGCGGGGGGGAGACCCAGTACTTC. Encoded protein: CSARDQSPSGGETQYF.